This T cell receptor (beta chain) appears in the sequencing data of a study of siplizumab effects on memory and regulatory T cells. V shed 1 base and J shed 4 bases, with 5 bases lying between them. Germline CDR1 SGHTA, CDR2 FQGNSA. This CDR3 contains 13 residues. The table came from immunoSEQ multiplex PCR; TCRdb's copy has only in-frame clones and leaves some out. The sample consists of over 95,000 clones, 80% to 95% of them appearing once. Overall study findings and caveats: Sequences below about 10^-5 frequency were poorly captured. As a result, only a minor fraction of alloreactive clones mapped to unstimulated subsets. Proliferating Tregs from siplizumab cultures lacked functional confirmation of suppression. Naive T cells seemed more diverse than memory cells and seemed major alloresponse contributors.

Of note for this clone: The antigen is unknown.

The gene calls are TRBV7-2 and TRBJ1-3; D uncertain. The origin of this receptor is a human donor in good health. What was sequenced was non-Treg CD4+ T cells sorted from blood. The CDR3 region is CASSLESGNTIYF. The CDR3 coding sequence is TGTGCCAGCAGCTTAGAATCCGGAAACACCATATATTTT.